This T cell receptor (beta chain) was identified during a study of blood T cell repertoires in COVID-19. V lost 5 bases and J lost 10; bases outside the gene matches: 11. The CDR3 consists of 14 residues. Germline V gene data show CDR1 as LNHDA and CDR2 as SQIVND (reference sequence). Original handling: Researchers report that nucleated cell counts were estimated from reference gene primer amplification. Sequencing was performed with immunoSEQ multiplex PCR; in TCRdb, only in-frame clones are kept and a portion is missing. For V, J and clone size, that table is used; D and trimming come from the DNA. The data hold tens of thousands of clones, with over 80% observed a single time.

Sequenced sample: peripheral blood. The clonotype was recovered from a man between 65 and 85 years old with acute or convalescent COVID-19. The chain combines TRBV19 with TRBJ2-1; 7 bases map to TRBD2. For the CDR3, the DNA is TGTGCCAGTAGTCTGCGCGGGGGTCCCCGGGAGCAGTTCTTC. Amino acid sequence: CASSLRGGPREQFF.